The 18 T cell receptor beta chains given below trace back to one sample, sequenced in a study of read filtering for tumor transcriptome and immune sequencing. From roughly 0.4 ug of RNA, a library with molecular barcoded alpha/delta and beta/gamma adaptors was made. Each CDR3 protein gets one entry after TCRdb re-called the reads with MiXCR. The sample lists under 150,000 distinct CDR3 sequences, 13% occurring once. The sequenced material came from a population of CD138-negative cells sorted from bone marrow. The receptors originated from a donor at least 40 years old with multiple myeloma.

The table lists this clonotype with many counts. The chain joins TRBV29-1 to TRBJ1-2; D is uncertain. The CDR3 loop spans 12 amino acids. The germline V gene has CDR1 SQVTM and CDR2 ANQGSEA. Between the trimmed V and J ends, which lost 3 bases and 4 bases, there was a span of 9 bases. The CDR3 region is CSVDAGFYGYTF. CDR3 nucleotide sequence: TGCAGCGTTGATGCAGGCTTCTATGGCTACACCTTC.

This clonotype was recorded at least ten times. The rearrangement links TRBV6-5 to TRBJ1-1, with D uncertain. Germline lookup yields CDR1 MNHEY and CDR2 SVGAGI. Trimming left V 7 bases short and J 1 base short, with 10 bases between. The CDR3 runs to 13 residues. The CDR3 DNA reads as TGTGCCAGCAAAGAACACCAGAACACTGAAGCTTTCTTT. It codes for CASKEHQNTEAFF.

This clonotype was seen more than once but under ten times. The V call is TRBV5-1, the J call TRBJ1-1; 8 nucleotides match TRBD1. The length of the CDR3 is 15 residues. The trim removed 3 bases at V and 6 bases at J, leaving 10 bases unmatched. In germline, CDR1 is SGHRS, CDR2 YFSETQ. In nucleotides, the CDR3 is TGCGCCAGCAGCTCGAGGACAGGGCTCACGGCTGAAGCTTTCTTT. It encodes CASSSRTGLTAEAFF.

A few counts support this clonotype. A clone one base away is much larger, so this may be a read error. V gene TRBV6-2 or TRBV6-3 combines with J gene TRBJ2-1; D is ambiguous. CDR1 MNHEY and CDR2 SVGEGT come from the germline V gene. V shed 2 bases and J shed 2 bases, with 7 bases lying between them. This CDR3 comprises 14 residues. CDR3 amino acids: CASSYNDAYNEQFF. The CDR3 coding sequence is TGTGCCAGCAGTTACAATGATGCCTACAATGAGCAGTTCTTC.

This clonotype was observed at least ten times. The chain carries TRBV5-1 and TRBJ2-1; 10 nucleotides align to TRBD2. There are 14 residues in the CDR3. V shed 0 bases and J 12 bases; nucleotides not matched to a gene: 6. Germline V gene lookup returns CDR1 SGHRS and CDR2 YFSETQ. The CDR3: CASSLEPSGRVQFF. The CDR3 DNA is TGCGCCAGCAGCTTGGAGCCTAGCGGGAGAGTGCAGTTCTTC.

This clonotype was observed many times. This chain joins TRBV6-2 or TRBV6-3 and TRBJ1-5; D is unresolved. Germline lookup yields CDR1 MNHEY and CDR2 SVGEGT. Trimming took 0 bases from V and 0 from J, leaving 15 bases between them. The CDR3 totals 18 residues. Here the CDR3 reads CASSYSGTATYSNQPQHF. Written as DNA, the CDR3 is TGTGCCAGCAGTTACTCGGGAACTGCCACTTATAGCAATCAGCCCCAGCATTTT.

The chain uses TRBV5-1 and TRBJ2-5; D not certain. Trimming removed 3 bases from V and 4 bases from J, with 13 bases in between. Germline values: CDR1 SGHRS, CDR2 YFSETQ. This CDR3 comprises 14 residues. As DNA, the CDR3 is TGCGCCAGCAGCTCAGGACGAGGCGGAGAGACCCAGTACTTC. This encodes CASSSGRGGETQYF.

This clonotype was observed at least ten times. V gene TRBV7-9 combines with J gene TRBJ2-6; 8 bases align to TRBD1. CDR3 length equals 20 residues. Germline V gene data show CDR1 as SEHNR and CDR2 as FQNEAQ (reference sequence). V dropped 1 base and J dropped 0; count of bases not matched to a gene: 11. CDR3 DNA: TGTGCCAGCAGCTTAGGATTGCTTTACAGGGGGGACTCTGGGGCCAACGTCCTGACTTTC. It encodes CASSLGLLYRGDSGANVLTF.

In its sample, this clonotype was seen many times. The chain links TRBV20-1 to TRBJ2-2; D is possibly TRBD1 or TRBD2 (6 bases each). The CDR3 spans 15 residues. V was pared by 3 bases and J by 4 bases, with 15 bases between. Germline V lookup: CDR1 DFQATT, CDR2 SNEGSKA (reference sequence). CDR3 nucleotides: TGCAGTGCTAGCTACTGGGGGGCGAGCACCGGGGAGCTGTTTTTT. The encoded protein is CSASYWGASTGELFF.

This clonotype was counted at least ten times. The V call is TRBV7-8, the J call TRBJ2-3, with D possibly being TRBD2 (5 bases). The CDR3 is made up of 15 amino acids. The V gene lost 1 base and the J gene lost 0 bases, with 8 bases spanning the gap. Germline V gives CDR1 SGHVS, CDR2 FQNEAQ. In nucleotides, the CDR3 is TGTGCCAGCAGCTTAGTCGGGATGAGCACAGATACGCAGTATTTT. Protein sequence: CASSLVGMSTDTQYF. The variable domain in full, completed from reference TRBV7-8 and TRBJ2-3, reads GAGVSQSPRYKVAKRGQDVALRCDPISGHVSLFWYQQALGQGPEFLTYFQNEAQLDKSGLPSDRFFAERPEGSVSTLKIQRTQQEDSAVYLCASSLVGMSTDTQYFGPGTRLTVL.

Turning to this clonotype: A much larger clone is a single base away; this may be a read error. The rearrangement uses TRBV29-1 and TRBJ1-2; D possibly corresponds to TRBD1 (5 bases). Germline V gene sequence: CDR1 SQVTM, CDR2 ANQGSEA. The CDR3 consists of 13 residues. The CDR3 protein is CSQEGGVRYGYTF. The CDR3 region has the DNA TGCAGTCAGGAGGGAGGGGTTAGGTATGGCTACACCTTC.

This clonotype was found a few times. The chain recombines TRBV6-5 with TRBJ2-2; no definite D call. CDR1 MNHEY and CDR2 SVGAGI come from the germline V gene. CDR3 length: 12 amino acids. With 6 bases removed from V and 4 bases from J, the gap between germline ends came to 6 bases. CDR3 loop: CASRPTTGELFF. The CDR3 DNA follows: TGTGCCAGCAGACCGACCACCGGGGAGCTGTTTTTT.

This clonotype was counted ten times or more. The chain carries TRBV20-1 and TRBJ1-2, with no clear D. From germline, CDR1 is DFQATT and CDR2 SNEGSKA (reference sequence). The CDR3 is 13 residues long. Trimming removed 5 bases at V and 1 base at J, with 11 bases between. DNA of the CDR3: TGCAGTGCTGTACAGACGGTTAACTATGGCTACACCTTC. Translated, it gives CSAVQTVNYGYTF.

This clonotype has at least ten counts. V gene TRBV10-2 combines with J gene TRBJ2-7, with 10 bases that match TRBD2. Trimming at V came to 2 bases and at J to 4 bases, leaving 5 bases not matched to a gene. CDR3 length: 15 amino acids. CDR1 and CDR2 (germline): WSHSY, SAAADI. The CDR3 sequence is CASSEKSGRGYEQYF. DNA for the CDR3: TGCGCCAGCAGTGAGAAAAGCGGGAGGGGTTACGAGCAGTACTTC.

The genes are TRBV10-3 and TRBJ1-1; D gene ambiguous. The V end lost 3 bases, the J end lost 1 base, and 9 bases lay between the germline ends. Germline V gives CDR1 ENHRY, CDR2 SYGVKD. The CDR3 is 14 amino acids. CDR3: CAISETTQNTEAFF. The CDR3 bases are TGTGCCATCAGTGAAACAACCCAGAACACTGAAGCTTTCTTT.

Concerning this clonotype itself: Given a much more abundant clone one base away, this may be a read error. V gene TRBV10-3 combines with J gene TRBJ1-4, with a weak D call TRBD1 (5 bases). Germline V lookup: CDR1 ENHRY, CDR2 SYGVKD. The CDR3 has 11 residues. The CDR3 sequence is CAIRQGEKRFF. For the CDR3, the DNA is TGTGCCATCAGGCAGGGTGAAAAACGGTTTTTT.

This clonotype appeared many times. This chain links TRBV9 with TRBJ2-3; weak D call: TRBD2 (5 bases). From germline, CDR1 is SGDLS and CDR2 YYNGEE. The CDR3 extends over 16 amino acids. Deletions cut 0 bases from V and 2 bases from J, with 13 bases between. Written as DNA, the CDR3 is TGTGCCAGCAGCGTAGAAGGCGGCGGGCTCACAGATACGCAGTATTTT. Translated: CASSVEGGGLTDTQYF.

With respect to this clonotype: An end of the junction does not agree with germline; a read error may underlie this. The chain employs TRBV20-1 and TRBJ2-3; D is possibly TRBD1 (5 bases). Germline values: CDR1 DFQATT, CDR2 SNEGSKA (reference sequence). This CDR3 comprises 12 residues. CDR3 protein: CSAVLGTGTQYF. CDR3 nucleotides: TGCAGTGCTGTCCTGGGTACAGGTACGCAGTATTTT.